This T cell receptor beta chain was recorded in a study of blood T cell repertoires in COVID-19. The wider study: The study drew acute and convalescent COVID-19 samples from the United States, Italy and Spain. PBMCs, B-cell-depleted T cells, or T cells were the source of the cDNA or gDNA that made up the material.

The CDR3 consists of 14 residues. CDR1 is MNHEY, CDR2 SMNVEV, per germline (reference sequence). Germline trimming cut 6 bases from V and 8 bases from J; bases unmatched to any gene: 9. In the authors' methods: Using reference gene primer amplification, nucleated cell counts were estimated. Profiled with immunoSEQ multiplex PCR; TCRdb holds only in-frame clones, not every one. D and trimming were read from the DNA, whereas the V and J calls and clone size are those reported in that table. The data hold more than 45,000 clones, with 90% observed a single time. Source material: peripheral blood. The gene calls are TRBV27 and TRBJ1-5; TRBD1 matches at 8 bases. This TCR was recovered from a man between 65 and 80 years old with acute or convalescent COVID-19. The CDR3 loop is CASRPQGAGEPQHF. For the CDR3, the DNA is TGTGCCAGCAGACCCCAGGGGGCGGGGGAGCCCCAGCATTTT.